The sequence of this T cell receptor beta chain was determined in a study of OX40 agonist ivuxolimab in advanced cancers. Study overall: The mean age was roughly 60 years, ranging from 23 to 79, with less than 90% of participants male. Three patients showed partial responses: one hepatocellular carcinoma and two cutaneous melanoma cases.

The assay was immunoSEQ multiplex PCR, and TCRdb's table has in-frame clones only and misses some. Among 130,000 or so clones, around 93% were seen once, and the ten largest hold approximately 0.15%. After removal of 3 bases from V and 8 bases from J, the junction contained 3 bases not matched to a gene. CDR3 length: 13 residues. Germline assignment: CDR1 SGHTA and CDR2 FQGTGA. This TCR was recovered from an adult with an advanced solid tumor such as melanoma, head and neck, liver or kidney cancer. The sequenced sample was CD4+ or CD8+ T cells sorted from blood, obtained in a trial of the OX40 agonist ivuxolimab. V is TRBV7-3 and J is TRBJ1-2; 10 bases are shared with TRBD1. The CDR3 loop reads CASSFGQGGGYTF. CDR3 nucleotide sequence: TGTGCCAGCAGCTTCGGACAGGGGGGCGGCTACACCTTC.